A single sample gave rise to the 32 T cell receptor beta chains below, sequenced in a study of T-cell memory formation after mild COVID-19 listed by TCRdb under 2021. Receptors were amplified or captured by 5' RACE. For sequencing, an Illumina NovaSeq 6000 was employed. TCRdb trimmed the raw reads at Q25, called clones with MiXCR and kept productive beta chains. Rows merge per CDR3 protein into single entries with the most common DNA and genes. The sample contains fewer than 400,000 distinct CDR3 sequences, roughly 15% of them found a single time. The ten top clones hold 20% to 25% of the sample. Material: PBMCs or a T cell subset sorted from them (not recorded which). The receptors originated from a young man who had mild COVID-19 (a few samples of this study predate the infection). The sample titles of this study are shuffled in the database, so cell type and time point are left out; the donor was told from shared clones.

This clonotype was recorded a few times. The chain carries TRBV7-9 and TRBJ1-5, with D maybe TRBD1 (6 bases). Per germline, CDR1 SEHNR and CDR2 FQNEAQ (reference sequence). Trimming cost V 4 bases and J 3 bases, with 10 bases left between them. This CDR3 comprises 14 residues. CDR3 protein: CASSSTGVNQPQHF. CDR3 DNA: TGTGCCAGCAGCTCGACAGGAGTCAATCAGCCCCAGCATTTT.

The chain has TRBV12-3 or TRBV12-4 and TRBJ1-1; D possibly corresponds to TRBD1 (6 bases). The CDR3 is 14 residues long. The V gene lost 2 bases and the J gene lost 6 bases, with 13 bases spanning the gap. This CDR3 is CASSLPPQGSEAFF. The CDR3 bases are TGTGCCAGCAGTTTACCCCCACAGGGCTCTGAAGCTTTCTTT.

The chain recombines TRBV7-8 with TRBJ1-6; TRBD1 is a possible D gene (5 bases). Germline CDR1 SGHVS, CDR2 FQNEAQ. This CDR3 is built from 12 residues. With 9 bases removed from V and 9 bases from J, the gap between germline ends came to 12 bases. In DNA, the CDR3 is TGTGCCAGTCAGGGAGGCCCTTCACCCCTCCACTTT. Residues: CASQGGPSPLHF.

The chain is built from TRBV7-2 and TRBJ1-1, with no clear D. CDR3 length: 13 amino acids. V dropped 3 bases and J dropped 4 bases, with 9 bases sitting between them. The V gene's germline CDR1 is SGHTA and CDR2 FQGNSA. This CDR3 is CASSFPRSTEAFF. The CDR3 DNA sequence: TGTGCCAGCAGCTTCCCTCGGAGCACTGAAGCTTTCTTT.

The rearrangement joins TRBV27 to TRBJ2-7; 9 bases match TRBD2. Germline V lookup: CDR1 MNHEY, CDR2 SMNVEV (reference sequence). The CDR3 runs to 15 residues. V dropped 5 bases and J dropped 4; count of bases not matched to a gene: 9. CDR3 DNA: TGTGCCAGCAGTCAATCTAGCGGGGCAGCATACGAGCAGTACTTC. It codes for CASSQSSGAAYEQYF.

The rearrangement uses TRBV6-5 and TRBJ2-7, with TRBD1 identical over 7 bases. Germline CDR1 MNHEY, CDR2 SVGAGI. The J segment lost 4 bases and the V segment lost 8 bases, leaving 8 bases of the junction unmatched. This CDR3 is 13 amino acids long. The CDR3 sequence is CASSGTVPYEQYF. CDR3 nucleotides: TGTGCCAGCTCCGGGACAGTTCCTTACGAGCAGTACTTC.

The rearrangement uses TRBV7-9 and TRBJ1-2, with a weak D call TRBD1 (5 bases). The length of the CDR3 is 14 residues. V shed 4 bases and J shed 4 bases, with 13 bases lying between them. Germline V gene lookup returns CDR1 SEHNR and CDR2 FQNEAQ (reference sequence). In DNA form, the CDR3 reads TGTGCCAGCAGCTCAACAGGAGGAGCCTATGGCTACACCTTC. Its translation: CASSSTGGAYGYTF.

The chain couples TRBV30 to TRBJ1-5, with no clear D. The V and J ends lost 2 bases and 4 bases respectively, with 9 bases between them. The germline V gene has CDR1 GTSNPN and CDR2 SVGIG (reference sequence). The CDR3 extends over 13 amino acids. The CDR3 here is CAWSIRENQPQHF. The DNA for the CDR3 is TGTGCCTGGAGTATAAGGGAAAATCAGCCCCAGCATTTT.

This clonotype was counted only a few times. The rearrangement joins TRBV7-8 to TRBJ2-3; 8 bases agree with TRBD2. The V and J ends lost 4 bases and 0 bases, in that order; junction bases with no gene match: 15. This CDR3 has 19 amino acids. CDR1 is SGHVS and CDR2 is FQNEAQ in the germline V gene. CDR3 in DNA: TGTGCCAGCAGCTCACGGAAGCCCTTAGCGGGGCCTAGCACAGATACGCAGTATTTT. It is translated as CASSSRKPLAGPSTDTQYF.

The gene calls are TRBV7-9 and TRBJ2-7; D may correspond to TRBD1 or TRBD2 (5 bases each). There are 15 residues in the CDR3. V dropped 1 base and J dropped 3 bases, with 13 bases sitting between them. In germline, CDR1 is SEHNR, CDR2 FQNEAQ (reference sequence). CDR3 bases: TGTGCCAGCAGCTTAGAGGGGACGAAGTTCTACGAGCAGTACGTC. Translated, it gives CASSLEGTKFYEQYV.

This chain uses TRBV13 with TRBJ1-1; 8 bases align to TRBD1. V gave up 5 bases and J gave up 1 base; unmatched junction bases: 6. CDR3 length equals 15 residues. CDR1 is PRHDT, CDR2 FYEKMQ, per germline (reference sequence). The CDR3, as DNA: TGTGCCAGCAGCCCCCGAGGGACAGGGAACACTGAAGCTTTCTTT. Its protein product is CASSPRGTGNTEAFF.

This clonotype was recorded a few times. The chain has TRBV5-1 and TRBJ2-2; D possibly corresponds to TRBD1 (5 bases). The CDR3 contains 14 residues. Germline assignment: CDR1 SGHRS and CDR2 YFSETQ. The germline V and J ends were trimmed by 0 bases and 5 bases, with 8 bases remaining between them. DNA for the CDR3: TGCGCCAGCAGCTTGGGACAGCAGACCGGGGAGCTGTTTTTT. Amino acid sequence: CASSLGQQTGELFF.

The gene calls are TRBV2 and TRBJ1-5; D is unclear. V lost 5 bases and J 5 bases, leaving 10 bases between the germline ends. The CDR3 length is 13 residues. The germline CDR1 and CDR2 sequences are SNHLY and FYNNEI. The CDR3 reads CASSIAVHQPQHF. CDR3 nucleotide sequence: TGTGCCAGCAGTATCGCCGTGCATCAGCCCCAGCATTTT.

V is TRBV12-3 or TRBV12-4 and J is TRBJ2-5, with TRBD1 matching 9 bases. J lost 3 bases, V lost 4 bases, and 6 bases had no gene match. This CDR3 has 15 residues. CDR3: CASSSPGQGEETQYF. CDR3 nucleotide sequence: TGTGCCAGCAGTTCTCCGGGACAGGGTGAAGAGACCCAGTACTTC.

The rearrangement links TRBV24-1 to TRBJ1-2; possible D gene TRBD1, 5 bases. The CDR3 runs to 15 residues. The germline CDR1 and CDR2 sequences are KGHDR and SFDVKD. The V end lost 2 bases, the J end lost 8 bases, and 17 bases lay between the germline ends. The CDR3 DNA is TGTGCCACCAGTGATTCGAGCAGGGTATGGAGAGGCTACACCTTC. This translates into CATSDSSRVWRGYTF.

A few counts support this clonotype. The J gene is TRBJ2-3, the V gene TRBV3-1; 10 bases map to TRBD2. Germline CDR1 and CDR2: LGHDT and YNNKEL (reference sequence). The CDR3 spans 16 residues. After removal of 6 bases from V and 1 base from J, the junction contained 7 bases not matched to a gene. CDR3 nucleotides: TGTGCCAGCAGTCACTCCGGGACTAGCGGCACAGATACGCAGTATTTT. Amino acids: CASSHSGTSGTDTQYF.

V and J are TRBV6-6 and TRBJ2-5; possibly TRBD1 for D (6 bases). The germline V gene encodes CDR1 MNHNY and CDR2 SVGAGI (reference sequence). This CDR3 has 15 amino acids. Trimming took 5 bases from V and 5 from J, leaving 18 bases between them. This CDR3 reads CASSTDQGSGETQYF. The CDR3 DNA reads TGTGCCAGCAGTACAGATCAGGGGAGCGGTGAGACCCAGTACTTC.

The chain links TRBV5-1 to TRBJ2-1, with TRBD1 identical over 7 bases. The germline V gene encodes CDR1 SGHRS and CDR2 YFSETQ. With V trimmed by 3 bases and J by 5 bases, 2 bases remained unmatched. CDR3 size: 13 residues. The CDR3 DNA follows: TGCGCCAGCAGCTGGGGACAGAACAATGAGCAGTTCTTC. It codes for CASSWGQNNEQFF.

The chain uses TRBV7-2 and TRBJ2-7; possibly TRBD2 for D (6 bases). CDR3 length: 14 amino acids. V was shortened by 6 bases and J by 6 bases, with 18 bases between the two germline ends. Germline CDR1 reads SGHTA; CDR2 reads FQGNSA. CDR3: CASSYPGAAGEQYF. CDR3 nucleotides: TGTGCCAGCAGTTATCCGGGAGCCGCGGGCGAGCAGTACTTC.

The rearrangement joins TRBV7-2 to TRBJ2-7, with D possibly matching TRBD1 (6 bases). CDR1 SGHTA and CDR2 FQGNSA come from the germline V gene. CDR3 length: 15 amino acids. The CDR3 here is CDSSSTPGQSYEQYV. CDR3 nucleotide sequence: TGTGACAGCAGCTCAACCCCCGGACAGTCCTACGAGCAGTACGTC.

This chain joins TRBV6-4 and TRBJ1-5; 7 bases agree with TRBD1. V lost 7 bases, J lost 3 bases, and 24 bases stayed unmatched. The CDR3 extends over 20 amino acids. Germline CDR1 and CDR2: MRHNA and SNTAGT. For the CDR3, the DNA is TGTGCCAGCATCGTCTGGACAGGCGCAGGACTAACGGAATTCAATCAGCCCCAGCATTTT. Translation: CASIVWTGAGLTEFNQPQHF.

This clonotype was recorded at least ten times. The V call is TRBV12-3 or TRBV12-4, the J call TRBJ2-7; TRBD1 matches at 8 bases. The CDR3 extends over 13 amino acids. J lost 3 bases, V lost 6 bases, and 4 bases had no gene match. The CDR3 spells CASSRGQGYEQYF. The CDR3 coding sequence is TGTGCCAGCAGCCGTGGACAGGGCTACGAGCAGTACTTC.

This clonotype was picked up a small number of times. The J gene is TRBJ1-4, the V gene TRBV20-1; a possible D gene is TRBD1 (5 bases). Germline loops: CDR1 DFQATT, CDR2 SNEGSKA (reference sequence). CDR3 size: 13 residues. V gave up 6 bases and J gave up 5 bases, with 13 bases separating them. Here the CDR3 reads CSALGRLNEKLFF. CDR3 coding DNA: TGCAGTGCATTGGGACGGCTGAATGAAAAACTGTTTTTT.

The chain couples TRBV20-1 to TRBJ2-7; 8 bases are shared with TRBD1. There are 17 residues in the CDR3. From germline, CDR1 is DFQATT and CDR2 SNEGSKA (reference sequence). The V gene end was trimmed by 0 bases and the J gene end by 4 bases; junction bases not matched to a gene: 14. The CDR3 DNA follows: TGCAGTGCTAGAGATAGAGAGCGGACAGGGCACGGGTACGAGCAGTACTTC. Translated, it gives CSARDRERTGHGYEQYF.

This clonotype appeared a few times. The CDR3 nucleotides read TGCGCCGGGACTCGGGGGGACCCGAGGGAAGATACGCAGTATTTT. This codes for CAGTRGDPREDTQYF. The chain combines TRBV23-1 with TRBJ2-3; 7 nucleotides match TRBD2. TRBV23-1 is filed as an ORF, its function uncertain. The CDR3 is made up of 15 amino acids. The ends lost 11 bases at V and 5 bases at J; junction bases unmatched: 16.

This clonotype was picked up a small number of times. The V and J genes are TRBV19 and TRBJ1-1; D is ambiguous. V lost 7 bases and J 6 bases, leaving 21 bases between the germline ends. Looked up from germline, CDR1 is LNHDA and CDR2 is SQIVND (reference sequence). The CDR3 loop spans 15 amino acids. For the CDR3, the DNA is TGTGCCAGTATCAAGGTTCCGGGAAGGGATTCTGAAGCTTTCTTT. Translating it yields CASIKVPGRDSEAFF.

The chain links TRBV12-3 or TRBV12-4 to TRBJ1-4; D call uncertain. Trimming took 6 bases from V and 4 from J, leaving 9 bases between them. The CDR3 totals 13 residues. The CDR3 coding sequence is TGTGCCAGCAGAAGACTGGTTAATGAAAAACTGTTTTTT. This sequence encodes CASRRLVNEKLFF.

DNA of the CDR3: TGTGCCAGCAGTGACAGGTTCTCTGGAAACACCATATATTTT. It translates to CASSDRFSGNTIYF. V usage is TRBV2 and J usage is TRBJ1-3; D not resolved. Germline V gives CDR1 SNHLY, CDR2 FYNNEI. This CDR3 is built from 14 residues. With 3 bases removed from V and 0 bases from J, the gap between germline ends came to 6 bases.

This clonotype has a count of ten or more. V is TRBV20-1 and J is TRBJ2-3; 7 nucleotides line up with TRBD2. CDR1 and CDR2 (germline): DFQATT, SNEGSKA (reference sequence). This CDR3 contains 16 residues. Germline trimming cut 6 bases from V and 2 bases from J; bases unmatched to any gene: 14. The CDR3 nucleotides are TGCAGTGCCCCCGCCCGAATAGCGGGTACCACAGATACGCAGTATTTT. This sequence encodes CSAPARIAGTTDTQYF.

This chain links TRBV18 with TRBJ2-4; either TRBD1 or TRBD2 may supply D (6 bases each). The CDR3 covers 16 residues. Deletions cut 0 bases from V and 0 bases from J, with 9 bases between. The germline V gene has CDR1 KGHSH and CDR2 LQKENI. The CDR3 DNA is TGTGCCAGCTCACCACCGGGGGGCCTAGCCAAAAACATTCAGTACTTC. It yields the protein CASSPPGGLAKNIQYF.

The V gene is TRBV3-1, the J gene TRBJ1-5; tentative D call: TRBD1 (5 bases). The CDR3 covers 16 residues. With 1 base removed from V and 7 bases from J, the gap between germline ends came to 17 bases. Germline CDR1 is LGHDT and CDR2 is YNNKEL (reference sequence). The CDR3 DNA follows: TGTGCCAGCAGCCAAGGAGAGTTGGGGGTCGGGCAGCCCCAGCATTTT. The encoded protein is CASSQGELGVGQPQHF.

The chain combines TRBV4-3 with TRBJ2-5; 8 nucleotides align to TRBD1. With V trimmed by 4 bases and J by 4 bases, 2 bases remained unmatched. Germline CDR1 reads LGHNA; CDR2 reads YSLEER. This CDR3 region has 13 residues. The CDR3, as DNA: TGCGCCAGCAGCCCAGACAGGGGAGAGACCCAGTACTTC. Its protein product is CASSPDRGETQYF.